This T cell receptor beta chain was retrieved from a study of T-cell memory formation after mild COVID-19. Overall study context: In these data, TCR clusters were largely donor specific.

There are 16 residues in the CDR3. Germline V gene sequence: CDR1 SGHRS, CDR2 YFSETQ. The V and J ends lost 4 bases and 1 base, in that order; junction bases with no gene match: 8. UMIs and sample barcodes were carried by the TCR alpha and TCR beta cDNA libraries that 5'RACE produced using constant-segment primers. From the 5' RACE reads, TCRdb called clonotypes with MiXCR, one entry per CDR3 protein. Of over 450,000 distinct CDR3 sequences listed, about a fifth were seen once; the top ten hold 9.5% to 15%. Notes on this clonotype: The target antigen is unknown.

Study-level findings and limits: Clones shrinking between day 15 and 85 showed a balanced CD4/CD8 split, and those that grew later tilted toward CD4+.

The sample consisted of PBMCs or a T cell subset sorted from them (not recorded which). This clonotype was sampled from an adult woman who had mild COVID-19 (a few samples of this study predate the infection). Cell type and time point are not known. The chain carries TRBV5-1 and TRBJ2-5; 9 nucleotides align to TRBD2. CDR3 protein: CASSREAGGAQETQYF. The CDR3 DNA reads TGCGCCAGCAGCCGAGAGGCGGGGGGGGCCCAAGAGACCCAGTACTTC.